There are many counts of the clone carrying this T cell receptor (beta chain). What it binds is unknown. The diagnostic basis comprised clinical symptoms, serum thyroxine and TRAb, thyroid ultrasound and orbital computed tomography. TCR beta CDR3 sequences were amplified from RNA transcripts. The TCR CDR3 first-round RT-PCR relied on the HTBI primer set. TCRdb recomputed calls from the multiplex PCR reads with MiXCR, one row per CDR3 protein. The profile shows approximately 610,000 distinct CDR3 sequences, about 15% of them singletons. The sample originates from a study of T cells in Graves' hyperthyroidism and ophthalmopathy. Looking at the study overall: Blood from the periphery was taken at initial diagnosis, before any treatment. Findings and caveats of the study: It was a median around 6 months before onset that the model predicted ophthalmopathy. Stable hyperthyroidism was told apart from ophthalmopathy by a model built on 13 V-J features.

CDR3 length: 14 residues. V gave up 6 bases and J gave up 5 bases; unmatched junction bases: 9. The rearrangement uses TRBV12-3 or TRBV12-4 and TRBJ2-7; 8 positions match TRBD1. This clonotype was obtained from a woman aged 35 to 49 with Graves' ophthalmopathy. Sequenced material: blood. DNA of the CDR3: TGTGCCAGCAGCTCCGACAGGGGTGGTAACGAGCAGTACTTC. Amino acid sequence: CASSSDRGGNEQYF.